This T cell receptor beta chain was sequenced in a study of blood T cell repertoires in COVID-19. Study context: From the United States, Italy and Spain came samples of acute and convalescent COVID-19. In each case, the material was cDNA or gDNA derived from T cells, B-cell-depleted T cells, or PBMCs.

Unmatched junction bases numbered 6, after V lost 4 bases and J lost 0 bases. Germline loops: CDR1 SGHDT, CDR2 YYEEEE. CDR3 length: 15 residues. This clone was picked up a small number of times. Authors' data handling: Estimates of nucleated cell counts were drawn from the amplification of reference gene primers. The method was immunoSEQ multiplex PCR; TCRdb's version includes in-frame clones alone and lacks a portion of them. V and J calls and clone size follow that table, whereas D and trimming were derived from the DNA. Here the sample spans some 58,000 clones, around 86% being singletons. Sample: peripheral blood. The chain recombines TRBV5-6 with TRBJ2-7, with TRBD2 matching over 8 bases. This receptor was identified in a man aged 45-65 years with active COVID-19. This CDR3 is CASSDPTSASYEQYF. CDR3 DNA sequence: TGTGCCAGCAGCGACCCGACTAGCGCCTCCTACGAGCAGTACTTC.